This T cell receptor (beta chain) derives from a study of CD8 T cells in ankylosing spondylitis. General study findings and limits: Reportedly, disease-linked clones are significantly enriched in ankylosing spondylitis patients' matched synovial fluid. Seven or eight highly homologous variants formed a TCR beta motif that appeared characteristic of ankylosing spondylitis blood.

Unmatched junction bases numbered 7, after V lost 5 bases and J lost 2 bases. The CDR3 has 16 amino acids. Per the germline V gene, CDR1 is WNHNN and CDR2 is SYGVQD (reference sequence). TCRdb re-derived calls from the 5' RACE reads in MiXCR, one entry per CDR3 protein. The sample records about 800,000 distinct CDR3 sequences, approximately 10% being singletons. About this clonotype itself: Antigen unknown.

Sequencing used blood, either unsorted or a sorted T cell fraction (not recorded which). The clonotype originates from a male donor with ankylosing spondylitis. The J gene is TRBJ2-3, the V gene TRBV10-1; the match to TRBD2 covers 10 bases. In DNA form, the CDR3 reads TGCGCCAGCAGTCTCACGACTAGCGGGCACACAGATACGCAGTATTTT. Its translation: CASSLTTSGHTDTQYF.